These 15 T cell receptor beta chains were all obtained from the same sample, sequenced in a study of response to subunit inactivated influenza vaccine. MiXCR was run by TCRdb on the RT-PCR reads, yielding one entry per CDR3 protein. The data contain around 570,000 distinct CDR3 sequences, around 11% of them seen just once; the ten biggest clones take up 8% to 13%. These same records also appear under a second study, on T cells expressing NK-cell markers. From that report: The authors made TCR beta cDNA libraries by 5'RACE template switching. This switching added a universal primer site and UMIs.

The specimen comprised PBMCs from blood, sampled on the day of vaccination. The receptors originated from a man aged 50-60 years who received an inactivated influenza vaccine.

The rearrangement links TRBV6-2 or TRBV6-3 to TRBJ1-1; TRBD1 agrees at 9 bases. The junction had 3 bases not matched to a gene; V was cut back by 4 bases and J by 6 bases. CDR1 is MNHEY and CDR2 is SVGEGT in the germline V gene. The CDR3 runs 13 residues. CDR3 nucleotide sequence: TGTGCCAGCAGTTCAGGGACAGGGTCTGAAGCTTTCTTT. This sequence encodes CASSSGTGSEAFF.

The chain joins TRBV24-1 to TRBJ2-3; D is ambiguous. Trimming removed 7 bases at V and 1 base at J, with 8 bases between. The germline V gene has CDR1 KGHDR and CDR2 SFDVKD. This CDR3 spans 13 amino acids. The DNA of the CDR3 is TGTGCCACCAGCTCGGGTCGCACAGATACGCAGTATTTT. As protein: CATSSGRTDTQYF.

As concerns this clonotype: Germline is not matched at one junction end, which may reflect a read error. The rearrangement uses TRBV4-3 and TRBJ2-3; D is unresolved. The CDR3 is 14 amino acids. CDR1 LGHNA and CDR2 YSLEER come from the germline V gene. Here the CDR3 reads CASSQDTQADTKYF. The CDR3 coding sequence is TGCGCCAGCAGCCAAGATACCCAGGCAGATACGAAGTATTTT.

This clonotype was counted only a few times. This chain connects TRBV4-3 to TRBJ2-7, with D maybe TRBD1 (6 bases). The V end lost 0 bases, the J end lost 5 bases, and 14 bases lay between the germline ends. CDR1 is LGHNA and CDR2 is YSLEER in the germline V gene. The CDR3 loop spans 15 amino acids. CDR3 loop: CASSQDLGRGDEQYF. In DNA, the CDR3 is TGCGCCAGCAGCCAAGATTTGGGCAGGGGCGACGAGCAGTACTTC.

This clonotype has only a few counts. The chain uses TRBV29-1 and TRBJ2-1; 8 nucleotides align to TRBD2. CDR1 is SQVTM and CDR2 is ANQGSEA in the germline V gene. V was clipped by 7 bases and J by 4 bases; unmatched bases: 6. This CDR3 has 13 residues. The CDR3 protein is CSGGGGLYNEQFF. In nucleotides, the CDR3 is TGCAGCGGGGGCGGGGGGCTATACAATGAGCAGTTCTTC.

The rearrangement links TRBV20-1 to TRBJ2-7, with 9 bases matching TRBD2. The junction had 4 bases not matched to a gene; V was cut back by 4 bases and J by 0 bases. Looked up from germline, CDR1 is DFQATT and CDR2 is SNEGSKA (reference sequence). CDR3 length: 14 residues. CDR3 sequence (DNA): TGCAGTGCTACCAAGCGGGGGGCCTCCTACGAGCAGTACTTC. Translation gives CSATKRGASYEQYF.

In nucleotides, the CDR3 is TGTGCCAGCAGTTCCGGACTAGCGGGGTCGTACTACACCGGGGAGCTGTTTTTT. The encoded protein is CASSSGLAGSYYTGELFF. The V and J genes are TRBV6-5 and TRBJ2-2, with 12 bases that match TRBD2. From germline, CDR1 is MNHEY and CDR2 SVGAGI. Unmatched junction bases numbered 9, after V lost 4 bases and J lost 3 bases. The CDR3 has 18 amino acids.

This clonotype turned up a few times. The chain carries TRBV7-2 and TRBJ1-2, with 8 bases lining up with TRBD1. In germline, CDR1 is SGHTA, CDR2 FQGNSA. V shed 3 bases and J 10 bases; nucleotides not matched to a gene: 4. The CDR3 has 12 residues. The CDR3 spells CASSFLRGHYTF. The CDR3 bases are TGTGCCAGCAGCTTCCTCAGGGGGCACTACACCTTC.

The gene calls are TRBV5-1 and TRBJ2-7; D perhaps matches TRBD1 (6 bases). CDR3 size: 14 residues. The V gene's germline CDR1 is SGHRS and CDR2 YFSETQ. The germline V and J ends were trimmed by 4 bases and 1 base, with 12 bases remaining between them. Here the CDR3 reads CASSGSQGSYEQYF. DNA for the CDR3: TGCGCCAGCAGCGGATCGCAGGGGTCCTACGAGCAGTACTTC.

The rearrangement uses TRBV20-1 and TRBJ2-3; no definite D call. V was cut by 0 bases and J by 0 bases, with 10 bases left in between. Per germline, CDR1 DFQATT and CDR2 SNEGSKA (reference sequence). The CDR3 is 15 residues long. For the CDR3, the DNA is TGCAGTGCTAGAGATTCCCCATCTAGCACAGATACGCAGTATTTT. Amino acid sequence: CSARDSPSSTDTQYF.

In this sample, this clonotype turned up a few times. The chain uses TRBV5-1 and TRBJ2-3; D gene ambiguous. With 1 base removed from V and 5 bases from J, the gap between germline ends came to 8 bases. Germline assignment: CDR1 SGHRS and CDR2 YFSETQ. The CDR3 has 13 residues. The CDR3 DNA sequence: TGCGCCAGCAGCTTGTCGCTGGGAGATACGCAGTATTTT. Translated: CASSLSLGDTQYF.

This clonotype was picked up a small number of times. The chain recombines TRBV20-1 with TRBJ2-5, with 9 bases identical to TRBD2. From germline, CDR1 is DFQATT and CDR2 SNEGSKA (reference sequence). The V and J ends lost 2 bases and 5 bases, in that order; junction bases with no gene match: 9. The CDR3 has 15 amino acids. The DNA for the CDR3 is TGCAGTGCTAGATCAATTAGGACTAGCGCGGAGACCCAGTACTTC. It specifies CSARSIRTSAETQYF.

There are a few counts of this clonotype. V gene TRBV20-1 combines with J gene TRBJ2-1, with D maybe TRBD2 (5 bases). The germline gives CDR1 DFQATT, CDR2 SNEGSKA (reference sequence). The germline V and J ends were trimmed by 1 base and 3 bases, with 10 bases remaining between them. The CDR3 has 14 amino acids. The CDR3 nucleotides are TGCAGTGCTAGAGCCGGGATCCACTACAATGAGCAGTTCTTC. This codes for CSARAGIHYNEQFF.

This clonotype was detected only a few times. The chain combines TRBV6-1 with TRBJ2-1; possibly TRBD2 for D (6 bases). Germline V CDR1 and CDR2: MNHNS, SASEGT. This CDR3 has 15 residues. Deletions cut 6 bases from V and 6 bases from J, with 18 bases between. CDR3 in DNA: TGTGCCAGCAGGCCCCGGGACTGGGGATCCAATGAGCAGTTCTTC. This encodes CASRPRDWGSNEQFF.

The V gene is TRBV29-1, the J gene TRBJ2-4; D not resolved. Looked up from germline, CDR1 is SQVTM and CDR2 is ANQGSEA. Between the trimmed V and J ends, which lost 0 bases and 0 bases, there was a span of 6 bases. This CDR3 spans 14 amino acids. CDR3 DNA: TGCAGCGTTGAAGAAGTGCTAGCCAAAAACATTCAGTACTTC. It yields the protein CSVEEVLAKNIQYF.